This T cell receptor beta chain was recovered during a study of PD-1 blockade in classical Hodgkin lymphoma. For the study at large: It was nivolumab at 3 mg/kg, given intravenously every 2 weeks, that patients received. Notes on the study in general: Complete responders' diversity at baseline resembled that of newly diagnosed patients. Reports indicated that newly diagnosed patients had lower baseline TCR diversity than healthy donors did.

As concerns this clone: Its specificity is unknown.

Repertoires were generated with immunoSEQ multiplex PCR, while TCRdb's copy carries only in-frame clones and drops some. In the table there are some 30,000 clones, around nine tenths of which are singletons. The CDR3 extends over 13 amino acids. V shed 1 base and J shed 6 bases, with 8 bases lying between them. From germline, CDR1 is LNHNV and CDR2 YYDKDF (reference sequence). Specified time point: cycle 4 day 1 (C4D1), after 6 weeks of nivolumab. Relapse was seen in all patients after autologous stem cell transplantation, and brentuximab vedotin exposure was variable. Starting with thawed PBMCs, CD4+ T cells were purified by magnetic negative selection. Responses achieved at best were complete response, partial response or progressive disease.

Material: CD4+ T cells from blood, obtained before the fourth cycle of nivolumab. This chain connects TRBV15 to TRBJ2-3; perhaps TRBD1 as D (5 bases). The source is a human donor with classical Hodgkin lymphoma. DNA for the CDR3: TGTGCCACCAGCAGAGGACCAGGGGATACGCAGTATTTT. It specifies CATSRGPGDTQYF.